One T cell receptor (beta chain) is described in this entry. The second PCR ran about 6 to 12 cycles with a sample-barcoded 5' primer and J-beta primers. A single record per CDR3 protein comes from TCRdb applying MiXCR to the 5' RACE reads. The profile shows about 1.1 million distinct CDR3 sequences, roughly two fifths of them singletons. The data are from a study of blood T cells in healthy people across ages. Germline values: CDR1 SNHLY, CDR2 FYNNEI. After removal of 3 bases from V and 6 bases from J, the junction contained 7 bases not matched to a gene. The CDR3 contains 14 residues. The rearrangement links TRBV2 to TRBJ1-2, with TRBD1 matching 7 bases. The receptor's source is a man aged 18-30 years in good health. Sequencing was carried out using blood. The CDR3 here is CASSDGQALDGYTF. The DNA of the CDR3 is TGTGCCAGCAGTGATGGACAGGCCCTCGATGGCTACACCTTC.